The entry that follows covers one T cell receptor (beta chain) sequence. Its antigen is not known. TCRdb's table, derived via immunoSEQ multiplex PCR, lists solely in-frame clones and lacks some. The table has about 120,000 clones, approximately 95% seen once. The record originates from a study of graft-versus-host responses after intestinal transplantation. Study results and limitations: After transplant, early declines in HvG clones were associated with peak levels of circulating GvH clones.

V lost 3 bases and J lost 1, with 11 bases in between. The CDR3 has 15 residues. Germline CDR1 reads LNHDA; CDR2 reads SQIVND (reference sequence). The TCR sequence derives from a human donor who received an intestinal transplant. Sample: unstimulated CD4+ T cells sorted from spleen or lymph node cells, taken before intestinal transplant. The genes are TRBV19 and TRBJ2-3; tentatively, D is TRBD2 (6 bases). The CDR3 region is CASSITSSRTDTQYF. For the CDR3, the DNA is TGTGCCAGTAGTATTACTAGCTCACGCACAGATACGCAGTATTTT.